The 18 T cell receptor beta chains below all came from one sample that was sequenced in a study of T cells after posttransplantation cyclophosphamide. Only in-frame clones appear in the TCRdb table, and some are missing; sequencing was by immunoSEQ multiplex PCR. The sample shows tens of thousands of clones, no singletons; the ten largest hold around 2.2%. Sequencing was done on a sample of PBMCs. Every receptor here comes from a middle-aged man in good health, CMV-negative, and a related stem cell transplant donor.

Many counts were recorded for this clone. The chain is built from TRBV18 and TRBJ1-1; D perhaps matches TRBD1 (5 bases). The ends were cut back, 1 base at V and 1 base at J, with 10 bases in the middle. CDR1 and CDR2 from the germline V gene are KGHSH and LQKENI. The CDR3 has 15 residues. The DNA for the CDR3 is TGTGCCAGCTCACCACGGGGGGTCGCGAACACTGAAGCTTTCTTT. Protein product: CASSPRGVANTEAFF.

Many counts were recorded for this clone. V gene TRBV5-4 combines with J gene TRBJ2-5; possible D gene TRBD1, 5 bases. This CDR3 region has 14 residues. The V end was cut by 0 bases, the J end by 4 bases, with 10 bases between. Per the germline V gene, CDR1 is SGHNT and CDR2 is YYREEE (reference sequence). The CDR3 sequence: CASSLAGRGETQYF. The CDR3 DNA follows: TGTGCCAGCAGCTTGGCCGGAAGGGGAGAGACCCAGTACTTC.

The sample holds many counts of this clone. This chain uses TRBV27 with TRBJ2-7; D remains unclear. Trimming took off 6 bases at V and 7 bases at J, with 13 bases between the two ends. The CDR3 consists of 12 residues. Germline values: CDR1 MNHEY, CDR2 SMNVEV (reference sequence). This CDR3 is CASSMASSEQYF. The CDR3 DNA is TGTGCCAGCAGCATGGCCAGTTCGGAGCAGTACTTC.

Ten or more counts support this clone. This sequence joins TRBV7-2 and TRBJ2-3; no clear D gene. Looked up from germline, CDR1 is SGHTA and CDR2 is FQGNSA. There are 13 residues in the CDR3. Trimming stripped 1 base from V and 3 bases from J, with 5 bases between. The CDR3 region has the DNA TGTGCCAGCAGCTTAGAGAGTACAGATACGCAGTATTTT. This encodes CASSLESTDTQYF.

There are many counts of this clone. This chain joins TRBV27 and TRBJ2-7; TRBD1 matches 10 bases. Germline CDR1 MNHEY, CDR2 SMNVEV (reference sequence). The CDR3 totals 17 residues. V lost 2 bases and J lost 0; bases outside the gene matches: 7. The CDR3 is CASSLRAGTGASYEQYF. The CDR3 DNA reads as TGTGCCAGCAGTTTAAGAGCCGGGACAGGGGCCTCCTACGAGCAGTACTTC.

This rearrangement joins TRBV28 to TRBJ2-5, with D perhaps TRBD2 (6 bases). The J call may be faulty, since TRBJ2-7 better matches the DNA end. CDR3 length: 14 amino acids. The germline V gene has CDR1 MDHEN and CDR2 SYDVKM. CDR3 loop: CASSFGGVSYEQYF. In DNA form, the CDR3 reads TGTGCCAGCAGTTTCGGGGGAGTCTCCTACGAGCAGTACTTC.

The table lists this clone with many counts. This chain uses TRBV27 with TRBJ2-1; maybe TRBD1 (5 bases). Trimming left V 2 bases short and J 7 bases short, with 9 bases between. The germline V gene has CDR1 MNHEY and CDR2 SMNVEV (reference sequence). This CDR3 is built from 13 residues. DNA for the CDR3: TGTGCCAGCAGTTTAAGCGCAGGGAATGAGCAGTTCTTC. Protein product: CASSLSAGNEQFF.

This clone was observed at least ten times. This rearrangement joins TRBV5-1 to TRBJ2-3; maybe TRBD1 (7 bases). Germline V CDR1 and CDR2: SGHRS, YFSETQ. This CDR3 comprises 13 residues. Trimming took off 0 bases at V and 8 bases at J, with 10 bases between the two ends. The CDR3 DNA reads as TGCGCCAGCAGCTTGGACAGGGGAGGTACGCAGTATTTT. This translates into CASSLDRGGTQYF.

This clone was found many times. The J gene is TRBJ2-5, the V gene TRBV2; D is unclear. CDR3 length: 14 amino acids. The V end was cut by 1 base, the J end by 2 bases, with 8 bases between. Germline assignment: CDR1 SNHLY and CDR2 FYNNEI. The CDR3 region has the DNA TGTGCCAGCAGTGAAGACTCAGGACAAGAGACCCAGTACTTC. It translates to CASSEDSGQETQYF.

At least ten counts were recorded for this clone. The V call is TRBV7-2, the J call TRBJ1-1; TRBD1 is a possible D gene (5 bases). Trimming shortened V by 8 bases and J by 6 bases, and 7 bases separated the two germline ends. Germline V gene sequence: CDR1 SGHTA, CDR2 FQGNSA. This CDR3 spans 10 amino acids. In DNA form, the CDR3 reads TGTGCCAGCGCGGGGGCTGAAGCTTTCTTT. Translating it yields CASAGAEAFF. Looking up the rest from reference TRBV7-2 and TRBJ1-1 gives the full variable domain: GAGVSQSPSNKVTEKGKDVELRCDPISGHTALYWYRQSLGQGLEFLIYFQGNSAPDKSGLPSDRFSAERTGGSVSTLTIQRTQQEDSAVYLCASAGAEAFFGQGTRLTVV.

In this sample, this clone turned up many times. The gene calls are TRBV28 and TRBJ2-3; no clear D gene. Germline V gene sequence: CDR1 MDHEN, CDR2 SYDVKM. V lost 2 bases and J 0 bases, leaving 6 bases between the germline ends. This CDR3 region has 14 residues. The CDR3 region is CASSLIGSTDTQYF. DNA for the CDR3: TGTGCCAGCAGTTTAATCGGGAGCACAGATACGCAGTATTTT. Combining the CDR3 with reference TRBV28 and TRBJ2-3 gives the whole variable domain DVKVTQSSRYLVKRTGEKVFLECVQDMDHENMFWYRQDPGLGLRLIYFSYDVKMKEKGDIPEGYSVSREKKERFSLILESASTNQTSMYLCASSLIGSTDTQYFGPGTRLTVL.

The J gene is TRBJ2-5, the V gene TRBV7-9, with a possible D match to TRBD2 (5 bases). Germline V CDR1 and CDR2: SEHNR, FQNEAQ (reference sequence). Between the trimmed V and J ends, which lost 3 bases and 8 bases, there was a span of 13 bases. The CDR3 sequence is 13 residues long. The CDR3, as DNA: TGTGCCAGCAGCTTCGAGGGCAGTCGAACCCAGTACTTC. Protein product: CASSFEGSRTQYF. Variable domain in full (rest from reference TRBV7-9 and TRBJ2-5): DTGVSQNPRHKITKRGQNVTFRCDPISEHNRLYWYRQTLGQGPEFLTYFQNEAQLEKSRLLSDRFSAERPKGSFSTLEIQRTEQGDSAMYLCASSFEGSRTQYFGPGTRLLVL.

This clone was seen many times. V is TRBV27 and J is TRBJ2-2; TRBD1 aligns across 8 bases. Germline loops: CDR1 MNHEY, CDR2 SMNVEV (reference sequence). Trimming took 7 bases from V and 4 from J; bases not matched to a gene: 8. The CDR3 is made up of 15 amino acids. The CDR3 spells CASTLTGGFTGELFF. The CDR3 bases are TGTGCCAGCACCCTAACAGGGGGGTTCACCGGGGAGCTGTTTTTT.

This clone was observed many times. The rearrangement uses TRBV14 and TRBJ2-4, with 10 nucleotides matching TRBD2. CDR3 length: 16 amino acids. V lost 4 bases and J lost 0; bases outside the gene matches: 3. Germline V gene sequence: CDR1 SGHDN, CDR2 FVKESK. CDR3 residues: CASSPASGRAKNIQYF. DNA for the CDR3: TGTGCCAGCAGCCCTGCTAGCGGGAGAGCCAAAAACATTCAGTACTTC. The whole variable domain, filled in from reference TRBV14 and TRBJ2-4, reads EAGVTQFPSHSVIEKGQTVTLRCDPISGHDNLYWYRRVMGKEIKFLLHFVKESKQDESGMPNNRFLAERTGGTYSTLKVQPAELEDSGVYFCASSPASGRAKNIQYFGAGTRLSVL.

This clone showed up many times. This rearrangement joins TRBV19 to TRBJ2-1; the match to TRBD2 covers 7 bases. CDR1 is LNHDA and CDR2 is SQIVND in the germline V gene (reference sequence). The CDR3 is made up of 15 amino acids. Trimming cost V 6 bases and J 3 bases; bases outside gene matches: 8. CDR3 amino acids: CASSPPSGYYNEQFF. The CDR3 DNA is TGTGCCAGTAGCCCTCCTAGCGGCTACTACAATGAGCAGTTCTTC.

In this sample, this clone turned up many times. The gene calls are TRBV10-3 and TRBJ2-1; 14 nucleotides align to TRBD2. The CDR3 sequence is 16 residues long. Germline V gene lookup returns CDR1 ENHRY and CDR2 SYGVKD. The junction had 4 bases not matched to a gene; V was cut back by 3 bases and J by 6 bases. The CDR3, as DNA: TGTGCCATCAGTGACCGACTAGCGGGAGGGAGCAATGAGCAGTTCTTC. Translated, it gives CAISDRLAGGSNEQFF.

This clone has a count of ten or more. This rearrangement joins TRBV10-3 to TRBJ1-2; D perhaps matches TRBD1 (6 bases). The length of the CDR3 is 21 residues. CDR1 is ENHRY, CDR2 SYGVKD, per germline. Deletions cut 0 bases from V and 7 bases from J, with 33 bases between. In DNA, the CDR3 is TGTGCCATCAGTGAGTCACAACAGTGGGGGCGAAGCCTGTCGGCGGGGGGTGGCTACACCTTC. This encodes CAISESQQWGRSLSAGGGYTF.

This clone has ten or more counts. V is TRBV30 and J is TRBJ2-5; 10 nucleotides match TRBD1. Losses at the gene ends were 4 bases for V and 5 bases for J; bases not matched to a gene: 4. CDR1 and CDR2 from the germline V gene are GTSNPN and SVGIG (reference sequence). CDR3 length: 13 residues. This CDR3 reads CAWNGDRGETQYF. CDR3 DNA: TGTGCCTGGAACGGGGACAGGGGTGAGACCCAGTACTTC.